A selection of T cell receptor beta chains follows, all from one sample in a study of blood T cell repertoires in COVID-19. TCRdb keeps only in-frame clones here, not all; method: immunoSEQ multiplex PCR. The sample yields about 400,000 clones, about 89% seen once. The sequencing input was peripheral blood. These receptors all stem from a man aged 35-49 years with acute or convalescent COVID-19. CDR3s include the opening cysteine and the closing phenylalanine or tryptophan. D genes are given only for firm matches. Clone size is given for some rows only: seen once, a few or many times, or a class if the clone is expanded.

d_gene	v_gene	j_gene	abundance	CDR3aa	CDR3nt
TRBD2	TRBV2	TRBJ2-2	-	CASNLEGGPNTGELFF	TGTGCCAGCAATTTGGAGGGAGGGCCGAACACCGGGGAGCTGTTTTTT
TRBD1	TRBV4-1	TRBJ1-6	-	CASSLKPPGQEYRNSPLHF	TGCGCCAGCAGCCTCAAACCCCCGGGACAGGAATACCGGAATTCACCCCTCCACTTT
-	TRBV5-6	TRBJ2-5	-	CASSLPGMEETQYF	TGTGCCAGCAGCTTGCCAGGGATGGAAGAGACCCAGTACTTC
TRBD1	TRBV27	TRBJ1-2	once	CASQTGQGSGYTF	TGTGCCAGCCAGACGGGACAGGGAAGCGGCTACACCTTC
-	TRBV27	TRBJ1-5	-	CASSLQWGGGQPQHF	TGTGCCAGCAGTTTACAATGGGGGGGCGGTCAGCCCCAGCATTTT
TRBD1	TRBV27	TRBJ1-1	-	CASATGGISEAFF	TGTGCCAGCGCCACAGGGGGCATATCTGAAGCTTTCTTT
-	TRBV7-8	TRBJ2-7	-	CASSLHKSAKASYEQYF	TGTGCCAGCAGCTTGCACAAGAGCGCTAAAGCCTCCTACGAGCAGTACTTC
TRBD1	TRBV5-1	TRBJ2-2	-	CASSLGTGGYANTGELFF	TGCGCCAGCAGCTTGGGGACAGGGGGATACGCGAACACCGGGGAGCTGTTTTTT
TRBD1	TRBV6-2/TRBV6-3	TRBJ1-1	-	CASSRPGQGVLDTEAFF	TGTGCCAGCAGCCGCCCGGGACAGGGGGTATTGGACACTGAAGCTTTCTTT
TRBD2	TRBV28	TRBJ2-1	-	CASVGREGRGGSYNEQFF	TGTGCCAGCGTCGGGCGGGAGGGCCGTGGAGGCTCCTACAATGAGCAGTTCTTC
TRBD2	TRBV7-6	TRBJ2-1	-	CASSTSGSPSGEQFF	TGTGCCAGCAGCACTAGCGGGAGCCCCTCGGGTGAGCAGTTCTTC
TRBD1	TRBV7-3	TRBJ2-1	few	CASSLIGGRFYNEQFF	TGTGCCAGCAGCTTAATAGGGGGCCGGTTCTACAATGAGCAGTTCTTC
TRBD2	TRBV14	TRBJ2-7	-	CASSQDASGRPLPYEQYF	TGTGCCAGCAGCCAAGATGCTAGCGGGAGGCCCTTACCCTACGAGCAGTACTTC
-	TRBV7-6	TRBJ2-2	-	CASSPFTPGGTATGELFF	TGTGCCAGCAGCCCCTTTACGCCAGGCGGGACAGCCACCGGGGAGCTGTTTTTT
TRBD2	TRBV10-3	TRBJ2-3	-	CAIYPSSGGADTQYF	TGTGCCATCTACCCGAGTAGCGGGGGTGCAGATACGCAGTATTTT
-	TRBV21-1	TRBJ2-3	-	CASSKEQGTDTQYF	TGTGCCAGCAGCAAAGAACAGGGAACAGATACGCAGTATTTT
-	TRBV6-8	TRBJ2-5	-	CASSRQTRYQETQYF	TGTGCCAGCAGTAGACAGACCAGGTACCAAGAGACCCAGTACTTC
TRBD1	TRBV9	TRBJ2-7	-	CASSVAGTGGYEQYF	TGTGCCAGCAGCGTAGCGGGAACAGGGGGCTACGAGCAGTACTTC
-	TRBV29-1	TRBJ1-1	-	CSVGGALGAFF	TGCAGCGTGGGGGGGGCCCTAGGGGCTTTCTTT
TRBD2	TRBV27	TRBJ2-2	-	CASSPRTSGYTNTGELFF	TGTGCCAGCAGTCCAAGGACTAGCGGGTACACGAACACCGGGGAGCTGTTTTTT
-	TRBV2	TRBJ1-5	once	CASSLIGGGNQPQHF	TGTGCCAGCAGCCTGATCGGAGGCGGCAATCAGCCCCAGCATTTT
-	TRBV28	TRBJ2-1	-	CASSLGPTYNEQFF	TGTGCCAGCAGTTTGGGCCCGACCTACAATGAGCAGTTCTTC
TRBD1	TRBV28	TRBJ2-3	-	CASSTGGRDTQYF	TGTGCCAGCAGTACAGGGGGGCGGGATACGCAGTATTTT
-	TRBV9	TRBJ1-1	-	CASSVVDPGGTEAFF	TGTGCCAGCAGCGTAGTAGATCCCGGGGGCACTGAAGCTTTCTTT
-	TRBV2	TRBJ2-2	-	CASMTGKKAGELFF	TGTGCCAGCATGACGGGGAAGAAGGCCGGGGAGCTGTTTTTT
TRBD1	TRBV18	TRBJ2-7	-	CASSPGDRVGYEQYF	TGTGCCAGCTCACCCGGGGACAGGGTAGGGTACGAGCAGTACTTC
-	TRBV4-1	TRBJ1-2	-	CASRTPVGGYTF	TGCGCCAGCAGGACACCAGTGGGTGGCTACACCTTC